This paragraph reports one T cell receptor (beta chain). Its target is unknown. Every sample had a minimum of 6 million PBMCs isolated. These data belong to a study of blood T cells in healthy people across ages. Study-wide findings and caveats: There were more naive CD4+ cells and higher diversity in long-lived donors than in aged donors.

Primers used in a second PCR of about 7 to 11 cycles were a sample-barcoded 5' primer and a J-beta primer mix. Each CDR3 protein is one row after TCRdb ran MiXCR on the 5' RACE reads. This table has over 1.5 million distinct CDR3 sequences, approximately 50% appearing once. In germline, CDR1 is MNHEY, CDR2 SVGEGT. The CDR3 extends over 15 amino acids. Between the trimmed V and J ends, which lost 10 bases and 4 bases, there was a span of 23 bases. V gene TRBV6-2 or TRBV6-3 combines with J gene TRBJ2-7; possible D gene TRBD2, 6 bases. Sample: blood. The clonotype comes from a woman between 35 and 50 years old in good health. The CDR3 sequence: CATGRWGAGRYEQYF. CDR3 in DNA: TGTGCCACGGGCCGTTGGGGAGCGGGTAGATACGAGCAGTACTTC.